The 10 T cell receptor beta chains below come from one sample, sequenced in a study of blood T cells in healthy people across ages. PCR was performed a second time for roughly 7 to 12 cycles using a sample-barcoded 5' primer and a J-beta primer mix. TCRdb re-derived calls from the 5' RACE reads in MiXCR, one entry per CDR3 protein. The data show around 1,000,000 distinct CDR3 sequences, around two fifths seen once. The sequencing input was blood. The receptors were gathered from a man younger than 35 in good health.

The J gene is TRBJ1-2, the V gene TRBV24-1; perhaps TRBD1 as D (6 bases). Trimming took off 3 bases at V and 6 bases at J, with 16 bases between the two ends. The CDR3 has 15 amino acids. Per germline, CDR1 KGHDR and CDR2 SFDVKD. The CDR3 coding sequence is TGTGCCACCAGTGATCCGTCCTCAGGGGAGGATGGCTACACCTTC. It is translated as CATSDPSSGEDGYTF.

On this clonotype itself: Germline is not matched at one junction end, which may reflect a read error. CDR3 loop: CASSQETTGDSPPHF. CDR3 sequence (DNA): TGCGCCAGCAGCCAAGAGACGACAGGGGATTCACCCCCCCACTTT. The chain employs TRBV4-3 and TRBJ1-6, with TRBD1 identical over 8 bases. This CDR3 has 15 amino acids. CDR1 is LGHNA, CDR2 YSLEER, per germline.

The rearrangement uses TRBV6-1 and TRBJ2-7; 7 bases match TRBD1. Germline V gives CDR1 MNHNS, CDR2 SASEGT. CDR3 length equals 14 residues. Trimming removed 6 bases from V and 7 bases from J; junction bases left unmatched: 12. The CDR3: CASRAGGPYNEQYF. DNA for the CDR3: TGTGCCAGCAGGGCAGGGGGTCCCTACAATGAGCAGTACTTC.

The chain recombines TRBV12-3 or TRBV12-4 with TRBJ2-7; weak D call: TRBD1 (7 bases). Gene TRBJ2-5 matches the end of the DNA better, so the J call may be wrong. The CDR3 totals 15 residues. The CDR3 spells CASSPTTGRMETQYF. CDR3 DNA: TGTGCCAGCAGTCCCACGACAGGGAGGATGGAGACCCAGTACTTC.

V gene TRBV4-3 combines with J gene TRBJ2-1; 10 positions match TRBD1. CDR3 length: 18 amino acids. The trim removed 0 bases at V and 5 bases at J, leaving 10 bases unmatched. The germline V gene encodes CDR1 LGHNA and CDR2 YSLEER. CDR3 nucleotide sequence: TGCGCCAGCAGCCAAGATCTGGCCGGGACAGGGGTAGACAATGAGCAGTTCTTC. This encodes CASSQDLAGTGVDNEQFF.

The rearrangement links TRBV11-2 to TRBJ1-2; D remains ambiguous. This CDR3 has 13 residues. The V end lost 5 bases, the J end lost 1 base, and 8 bases lay between the germline ends. Germline CDR1 SGHAT, CDR2 FQNNGV. The CDR3 protein is CASSVGFNYGYTF. The CDR3, as DNA: TGTGCCAGCAGCGTGGGATTTAACTATGGCTACACCTTC.

This chain joins TRBV15 and TRBJ1-1, with 7 bases that match TRBD1. The CDR3 has 14 amino acids. Per the germline V gene, CDR1 is LNHNV and CDR2 is YYDKDF (reference sequence). The J segment lost 6 bases and the V segment lost 3 bases, leaving 7 bases of the junction unmatched. Here the CDR3 reads CATSRDTTGSEAFF. The CDR3, as DNA: TGTGCCACCAGCAGGGACACGACAGGGTCTGAAGCTTTCTTT. Drawing the rest from reference TRBV15 and TRBJ1-1, the complete variable domain is DAMVIQNPRYQVTQFGKPVTLSCSQTLNHNVMYWYQQKSSQAPKLLFHYYDKDFNNEADTPDNFQSRRPNTSFCFLDIRSPGLGDTAMYLCATSRDTTGSEAFFGQGTRLTVV.

This chain links TRBV5-1 with TRBJ1-2, with D unresolved. The CDR3 has 14 residues. V dropped 4 bases and J dropped 4 bases, with 14 bases sitting between them. Germline V gene data show CDR1 as SGHRS and CDR2 as YFSETQ. Written as DNA, the CDR3 is TGCGCCAGCAGCGTGGCCCCGGAGGGCTATGGCTACACCTTC. Protein sequence: CASSVAPEGYGYTF.

This clonotype was counted only a few times. This sequence joins TRBV12-3 or TRBV12-4 and TRBJ2-1, with D uncertain. CDR3 length: 15 amino acids. V lost 3 bases, J lost 2 bases, and 11 bases lay in between. As DNA, the CDR3 is TGTGCCAGCAGTTTGTCTGGAATTGCCTACAATGAGCAGTTCTTC. Translated: CASSLSGIAYNEQFF.

This clonotype was observed a handful of times. This rearrangement joins TRBV20-1 to TRBJ2-4, with D perhaps TRBD2 (6 bases). This CDR3 is built from 14 residues. Germline V CDR1 and CDR2: DFQATT, SNEGSKA (reference sequence). V lost 3 bases and J 8 bases, leaving 17 bases between the germline ends. Here the CDR3 reads CSASPGGISDIQYF. The CDR3 DNA reads as TGCAGTGCTAGCCCCGGGGGAATCAGCGACATTCAGTACTTC.